This TCR beta chain was captured by sequencing in a study of cytomegalovirus exposure and HLA in healthy donors. Germline-derived CDR1 and CDR2 are MNHNY and SVGAGI (reference sequence). The length of the CDR3 is 12 residues. Trimming cost V 5 bases and J 3 bases, with 4 bases left between them. Researchers ran the PCR with 60 Vbeta and 13 Jbeta primers. Repertoires were generated with immunoSEQ multiplex PCR, while TCRdb's copy carries only in-frame clones and drops some. Found here are hundreds of thousands of clones, around four fifths of them singletons; the top ten hold about 0.58%. The source material was PBMCs. The origin of this receptor is a middle-aged woman in good health and CMV-seronegative. The chain carries TRBV6-6 and TRBJ2-2; no reliable D call. The CDR3 DNA reads TGTGCCAGCAGTCCAGACACCGGGGAGCTGTTTTTT. Translated: CASSPDTGELFF.